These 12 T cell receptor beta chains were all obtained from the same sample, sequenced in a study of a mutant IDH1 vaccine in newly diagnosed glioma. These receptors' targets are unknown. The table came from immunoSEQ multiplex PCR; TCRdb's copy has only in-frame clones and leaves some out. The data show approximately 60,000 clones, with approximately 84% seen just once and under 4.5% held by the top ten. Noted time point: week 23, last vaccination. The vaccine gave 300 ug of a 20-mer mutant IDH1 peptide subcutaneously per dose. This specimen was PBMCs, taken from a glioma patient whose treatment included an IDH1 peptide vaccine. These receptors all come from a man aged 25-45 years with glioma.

CDR3 sequence reads: CASSQLGSYEQYF. CDR3 nucleotide sequence: TGCGCCAGCAGCCAACTAGGTTCCTACGAGCAGTACTTC. The rearrangement links TRBV4-1 to TRBJ2-7; D gene uncertain. Germline values: CDR1 MGHRA, CDR2 YSYEKL. CDR3 length: 13 amino acids. The V and J ends lost 2 bases and 1 base respectively, with 6 bases between them.

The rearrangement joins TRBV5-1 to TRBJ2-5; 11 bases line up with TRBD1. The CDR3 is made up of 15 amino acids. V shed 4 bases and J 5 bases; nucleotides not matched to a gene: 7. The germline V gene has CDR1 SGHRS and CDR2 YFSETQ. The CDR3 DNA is TGCGCCAGCAGCCCCGGACAGGGGGCAGGGGAGACCCAGTACTTC. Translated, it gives CASSPGQGAGETQYF.

CDR3 region: CASSPGATYEQYF. CDR3 in DNA: TGCGCCAGCAGCCCAGGGGCTACCTACGAGCAGTACTTC. The rearrangement links TRBV5-1 to TRBJ2-7, with a possible D match to TRBD1 (6 bases). The CDR3 is made up of 13 amino acids. Germline values: CDR1 SGHRS, CDR2 YFSETQ. V was clipped by 4 bases and J by 2 bases, with 10 bases between them.

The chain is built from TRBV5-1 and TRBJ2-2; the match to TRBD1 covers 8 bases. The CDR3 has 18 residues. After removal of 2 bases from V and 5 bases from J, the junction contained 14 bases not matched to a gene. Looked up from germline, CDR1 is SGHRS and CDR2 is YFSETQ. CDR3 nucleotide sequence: TGCGCCAGCAGCTTCGGATGGAGCCAGGGGGCGCTTACCGGGGAGCTGTTTTTT. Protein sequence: CASSFGWSQGALTGELFF.

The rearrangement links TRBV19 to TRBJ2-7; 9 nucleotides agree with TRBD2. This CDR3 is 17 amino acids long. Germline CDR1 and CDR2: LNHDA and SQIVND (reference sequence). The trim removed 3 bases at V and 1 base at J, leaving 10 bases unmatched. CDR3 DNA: TGTGCCAGTAGTATGTCACTAGCGGGTTTCTATTCCTACGAGCAGTACTTC. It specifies CASSMSLAGFYSYEQYF.

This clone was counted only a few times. CDR3 nucleotide sequence: TGTGCCTGGAGTATAGGGGTTCAACAGCCCCAGCATTTT. As protein: CAWSIGVQQPQHF. The rearrangement uses TRBV30 and TRBJ1-5; a weak D match, TRBD1 (5 bases). V was clipped by 2 bases and J by 7 bases, with 12 bases between them. Germline values: CDR1 GTSNPN, CDR2 SVGIG (reference sequence). There are 13 residues in the CDR3.

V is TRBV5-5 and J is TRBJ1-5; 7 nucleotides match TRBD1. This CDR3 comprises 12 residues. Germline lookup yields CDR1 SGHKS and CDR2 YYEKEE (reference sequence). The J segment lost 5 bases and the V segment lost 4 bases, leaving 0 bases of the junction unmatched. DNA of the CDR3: TGTGCCAGCAGCGGACAGGATCAGCCCCAGCATTTT. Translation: CASSGQDQPQHF.

This CDR3 reads CASSYSGLVASEKLFF. The CDR3 DNA follows: TGTGCCAGCAGTTACTCAGGGTTGGTTGCTAGTGAAAAACTGTTTTTT. V gene TRBV6-6 combines with J gene TRBJ1-4; D remains ambiguous. V lost 0 bases to trimming and J lost 7 bases, with 15 bases between them. The CDR3 has 16 amino acids. CDR1 MNHNY and CDR2 SVGAGI come from the germline V gene (reference sequence).

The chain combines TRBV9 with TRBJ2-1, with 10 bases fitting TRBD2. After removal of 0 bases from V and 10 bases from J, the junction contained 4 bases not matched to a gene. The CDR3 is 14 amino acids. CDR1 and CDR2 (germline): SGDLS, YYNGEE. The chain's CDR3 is CASSVERGGQEQFF. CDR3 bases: TGTGCCAGCAGCGTAGAGCGGGGGGGCCAGGAGCAGTTCTTC.

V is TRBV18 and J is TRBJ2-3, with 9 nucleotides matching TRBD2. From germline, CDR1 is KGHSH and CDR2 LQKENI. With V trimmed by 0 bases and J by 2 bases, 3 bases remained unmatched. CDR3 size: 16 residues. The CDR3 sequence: CASSPPLAGVTDTQYF. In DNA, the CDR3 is TGTGCCAGCTCACCACCTTTAGCGGGGGTCACAGATACGCAGTATTTT.

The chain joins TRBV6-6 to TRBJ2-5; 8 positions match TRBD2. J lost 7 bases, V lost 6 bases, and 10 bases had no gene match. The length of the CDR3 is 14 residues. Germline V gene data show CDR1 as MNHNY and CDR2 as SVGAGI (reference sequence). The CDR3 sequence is CASSPSGGLGTQYF. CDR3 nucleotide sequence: TGTGCCAGCAGCCCAAGCGGGGGCCTAGGGACCCAGTACTTC.

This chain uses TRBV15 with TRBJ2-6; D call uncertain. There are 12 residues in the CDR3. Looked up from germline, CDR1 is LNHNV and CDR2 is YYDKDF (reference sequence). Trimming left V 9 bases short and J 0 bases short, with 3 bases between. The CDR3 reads CATTSGANVLTF. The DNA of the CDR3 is TGTGCCACAACCTCTGGGGCCAACGTCCTGACTTTC.